This is a list of T cell receptor beta chains from one sample in a study of blood T cell repertoires in COVID-19. The repertoire was sequenced with immunoSEQ multiplex PCR; TCRdb's copy has only in-frame clones and lacks some. The table lists some 110,000 clones, around four fifths of them singletons. What was sequenced was peripheral blood. These receptors were obtained from a man in his 60s with active or convalescent COVID-19. The CDR3 runs from the conserved cysteine through the conserved F or W. A D gene is named only where the DNA matches it firmly. Only part of the rows carry a size: once, few, many, or a class if the clone is expanded.

clone_size j_call v_call d_call cdr3_nt cdr3_aa
- TRBJ1-2 TRBV12-3/TRBV12-4 TRBD1 TGTGCCAGCAGCCAACAGGGGACCTATGGCTACACCTTC CASSQQGTYGYTF
- TRBJ2-3 TRBV10-3 TRBD1 TGTGCCATCAGTGGGACAGGGGCCCTGGGGGATACGCAGTATTTT CAISGTGALGDTQYF
- TRBJ2-1 TRBV29-1 - TGCAGCGTTGAACTAGCGCTTAGCTCCTACAATGAGCAGTTCTTC CSVELALSSYNEQFF
- TRBJ2-6 TRBV3-1/TRBV3-2 TRBD1 TGTGCCAGCAGCCAAGACCTCGTTCTGGGGGACAGGGCTTCTGGGGCCAACGTCCTGACTTTC CASSQDLVLGDRASGANVLTF
- TRBJ2-5 TRBV7-3 - TGTGCCAGCAGCCCAGGCCGGGGGGCGACCCAGTACTTC CASSPGRGATQYF
- TRBJ2-5 TRBV7-2 - TGTGCCAGCAGCTTGGCGGGACCGCAAGAGACCCAGTACTTC CASSLAGPQETQYF
- TRBJ2-1 TRBV24-1 TRBD2 TGTGCCACCAGTGGAGTTAGCGGGAGGGGTTACAATGAGCAGTTCTTC CATSGVSGRGYNEQFF
- TRBJ2-3 TRBV7-8 - TGTGCCAGCAGCTTAATCCTAGGGGCTGGAGATACGCAGTATTTT CASSLILGAGDTQYF
- TRBJ2-3 TRBV19 - TGTGCCAGTAGTATTCTCCTGGGGGGGGCGATGAATACGCAGTATTTT CASSILLGGAMNTQYF
few TRBJ2-7 TRBV28 - TGTGCCAGCAGTTTCGTAGGGGACTCCTACGAGCAGTACTTC CASSFVGDSYEQYF
few TRBJ2-4 TRBV5-1 - TGCGCCAGCAGCTTGGCCTACCTGGGGGGAGGCGAAAACATTCAGTACTTC CASSLAYLGGGENIQYF
- TRBJ2-3 TRBV19 TRBD2 TGTGCCAGTACCATCGGGGGAGGGCAGTCAGATACGCAGTATTTT CASTIGGGQSDTQYF
- TRBJ2-2 TRBV5-1 TRBD2 TGCGCCAGCACCTTCGGGGGGGTCGCGGACACCGGGGAGCTGTTTTTT CASTFGGVADTGELFF
- TRBJ2-7 TRBV5-4 - TGTGCCAGCAGCTTCGGGCTAGCGCCCGCCTACGAGCAGTACTTC CASSFGLAPAYEQYF
- TRBJ1-2 TRBV28 - TGTGCCAGTGGCAGGGAGGACTATGGCTACACCTTC CASGREDYGYTF
once TRBJ2-3 TRBV24-1 - TGTGCCACCAGTGATTTCCGGCGGAACCCAGATACGCAGTATTTT CATSDFRRNPDTQYF
- TRBJ2-3 TRBV7-2 TRBD1 TGTGCCAGCAGCCCTGGACAGGGCCGAACAGATACGCAGTATTTT CASSPGQGRTDTQYF
- TRBJ1-4 TRBV3-1/TRBV3-2 - TGTGCCAGCAGCCCTCTCGGACAGAGAGGAGAAAAACTGTTTTTT CASSPLGQRGEKLFF
- TRBJ2-6 TRBV19 - TGTGCCAGTAGTATATTCGGGAGTCCCCCTGCGCACGGGGCCAACGTCCTGACTTTC CASSIFGSPPAHGANVLTF
- TRBJ2-1 TRBV7-2 - TGTGCCAGCATCCCTTCGGGAGCTGGTTTAGTTAATGAGCAGTTCTTC CASIPSGAGLVNEQFF
- TRBJ2-7 TRBV6-1 - TGTGCCAGCCGACGGGAACGAGGCCCCTACGAGCAGTACTTC CASRRERGPYEQYF
- TRBJ2-5 TRBV7-2 - TGTGCCAGCAGCCTAGACGGGGAAGGAGAGACCCAGTACTTC CASSLDGEGETQYF